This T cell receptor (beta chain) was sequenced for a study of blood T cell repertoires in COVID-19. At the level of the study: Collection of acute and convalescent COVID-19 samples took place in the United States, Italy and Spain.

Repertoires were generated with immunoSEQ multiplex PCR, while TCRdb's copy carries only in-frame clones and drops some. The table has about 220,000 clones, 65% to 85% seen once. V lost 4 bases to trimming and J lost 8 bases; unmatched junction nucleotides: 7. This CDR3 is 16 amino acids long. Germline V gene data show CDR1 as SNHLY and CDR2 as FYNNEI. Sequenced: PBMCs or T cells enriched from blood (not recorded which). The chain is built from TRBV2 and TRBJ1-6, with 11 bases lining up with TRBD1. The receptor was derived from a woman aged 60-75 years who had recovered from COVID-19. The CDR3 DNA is TGTGCCAGCAGTGCTCGGGGGACAGGGGGTCATTCACCCCTCCACTTT. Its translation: CASSARGTGGHSPLHF.